These 32 T cell receptor beta chains were sequenced from one sample in a study of T cells expressing NK-cell markers. TCRdb re-analyzed the 5' RACE reads; it lists each CDR3 protein once, without DNA. The specimen's table records some 150,000 distinct CDR3 sequences. The material sequenced was blood T cells: a sorted CD56 or NKG2C T cell subset, CD4+ or CD8+ T cells, or bulk PBMC T cells (not recorded which). These receptors all stem from a woman aged 45-65 years in good health.

The chain combines TRBV29-1 with TRBJ2-5; checking the TCRdb D call of TRBD2 is not possible without DNA. Germline V gene lookup returns CDR1 SQVTM and CDR2 ANQGSEA. The CDR3 has 16 amino acids. The CDR3 sequence is CSVVGGDAGVEETQYF.

CDR3 loop: CASSGGWNTGELFF. This chain connects TRBV27 to TRBJ2-2; there is no DNA to check the TCRdb D call of TRBD2. There are 14 residues in the CDR3. Looked up from germline, CDR1 is MNHEY and CDR2 is SMNVEV (reference sequence).

The rearrangement joins TRBV10-2 to TRBJ2-3. The CDR3 is 13 amino acids. Germline V gives CDR1 WSHSY, CDR2 SAAADI. CDR3 sequence: CASSERSADTQYF.

The V call is TRBV11-2, the J call TRBJ2-2; TCRdb gives TRBD2 as the D gene, but with no DNA this cannot be confirmed. This CDR3 has 17 amino acids. Germline V gene data show CDR1 as SGHAT and CDR2 as FQNNGV. Here the CDR3 reads CASTSGVWERDTGELFF.

The chain has TRBV7-9 and TRBJ1-1. Germline V gene data show CDR1 as SEHNR and CDR2 as FQNEAQ (reference sequence). CDR3 length equals 12 residues. CDR3 amino acids: CASSLVRPEAFF.

The rearrangement links TRBV4-1 to TRBJ1-2. The CDR3 loop spans 13 amino acids. Germline V gene data show CDR1 as MGHRA and CDR2 as YSYEKL. This CDR3 reads CASSQASGWGYTF.

The chain combines TRBV7-6 with TRBJ2-1; TCRdb indicates TRBD1, and absent DNA this call remains unverified. This CDR3 has 14 residues. Per the germline V gene, CDR1 is SGHVS and CDR2 is FNYEAQ. CDR3 residues: CASSWDRGGNEQFF.

This chain links TRBV7-9 with TRBJ2-6; TCRdb's assignment of TRBD2 cannot be checked, as there is no DNA. The CDR3 covers 20 residues. Germline CDR1 reads SEHNR; CDR2 reads FQNEAQ (reference sequence). The CDR3 is CASSPDGASGRPAGANVLTF. Using reference TRBV7-9 and TRBJ2-6 for the parts outside the CDR3, the full variable domain is DTGVSQNPRHKITKRGQNVTFRCDPISEHNRLYWYRQTLGQGPEFLTYFQNEAQLEKSRLLSDRFSAERPKGSFSTLEIQRTEQGDSAMYLCASSPDGASGRPAGANVLTFGAGSRLTVL.

The chain joins TRBV7-6 to TRBJ2-7; without DNA, the TCRdb call of TRBD2 cannot be checked. This CDR3 has 15 amino acids. Germline CDR1 reads SGHVS; CDR2 reads FNYEAQ. The CDR3: CASSPRTSGTYEQYF.

This rearrangement joins TRBV7-9 to TRBJ1-1; TCRdb's D call of TRBD1 is untestable without DNA. The CDR3 is made up of 16 amino acids. Germline CDR1 is SEHNR and CDR2 is FQNEAQ (reference sequence). This CDR3 is CASSSVWGTGYTEAFF.

The chain recombines TRBV4-1 with TRBJ2-2; the TCRdb call, TRBD1, lacks DNA for checking. CDR3 size: 16 residues. Germline CDR1 is MGHRA and CDR2 is YSYEKL. This CDR3 is CASSQDRTGATGELFF.

This sequence joins TRBV3-1 and TRBJ2-7; TCRdb lists TRBD2, though no DNA is available to test this call. This CDR3 comprises 15 residues. Germline CDR1 LGHDT, CDR2 YNNKEL (reference sequence). Here the CDR3 reads CASSWGLAGSYEQYF.

The chain combines TRBV29-1 with TRBJ2-3. The CDR3 extends over 11 amino acids. Germline values: CDR1 SQVTM, CDR2 ANQGSEA. The CDR3 region is CSVDVTDTQYF.

The chain has TRBV27 and TRBJ2-5. Germline V lookup: CDR1 MNHEY, CDR2 SMNVEV (reference sequence). The CDR3 has 14 amino acids. The CDR3 sequence is CASSLSTDRETQYF.

V is TRBV11-2 and J is TRBJ1-6; TCRdb's D gene call, TRBD1, goes unchecked for lack of DNA. Germline V gives CDR1 SGHAT, CDR2 FQNNGV. This CDR3 is 17 amino acids long. This CDR3 is CASSPTGRSSYNSPLHF.

V and J are TRBV7-9 and TRBJ2-1. CDR1 and CDR2 from the germline V gene are SEHNR and FQNEAQ (reference sequence). The CDR3 spans 16 residues. Here the CDR3 reads CASSLGLGFSYNEQFF.

The rearrangement links TRBV6-5 to TRBJ2-1; no DNA is available, so the TRBD1 call from TCRdb remains unchecked. The CDR3 runs 15 residues. Germline assignment: CDR1 MNHEY and CDR2 SVGAGI. The CDR3 loop reads CASSYEPGSYNEQFF.

The chain recombines TRBV10-3 with TRBJ2-2; TCRdb calls TRBD2, which cannot be checked without DNA. The CDR3 extends over 17 amino acids. Germline assignment: CDR1 ENHRY and CDR2 SYGVKD. CDR3 loop: CAISDLRLAVNTGELFF.

This rearrangement joins TRBV5-1 to TRBJ2-1; TCRdb designates TRBD1, a call that cannot be tested without DNA. Germline assignment: CDR1 SGHRS and CDR2 YFSETQ. There are 17 residues in the CDR3. The CDR3 region is CASSLASGGLSYNEQFF. Complete variable domain (other parts from reference TRBV5-1 and TRBJ2-1): KAGVTQTPRYLIKTRGQQVTLSCSPISGHRSVSWYQQTPGQGLQFLFEYFSETQRNKGNFPGRFSGRQFSNSRSEMNVSTLELGDSALYLCASSLASGGLSYNEQFFGPGTRLTVL.

The V and J genes are TRBV7-6 and TRBJ2-3; TCRdb's assignment of TRBD1 cannot be checked, as there is no DNA. The germline gives CDR1 SGHVS, CDR2 FNYEAQ. The CDR3 is 15 amino acids. Here the CDR3 reads CASSRLWRASDTQYF.

CDR3 residues: CATSRQGDQPQHF. The gene calls are TRBV24-1 and TRBJ1-5; the D call of TRBD1 rests on TCRdb alone, since no DNA is present to check it. There are 13 residues in the CDR3. In germline, CDR1 is KGHDR, CDR2 SFDVKD.

The chain has TRBV2 and TRBJ1-6. In germline, CDR1 is SNHLY, CDR2 FYNNEI. The CDR3 contains 15 residues. This CDR3 is CASSEAEGLHSPLHF.

V is TRBV30 and J is TRBJ1-1. The V gene's germline CDR1 is GTSNPN and CDR2 SVGIG (reference sequence). This CDR3 spans 12 amino acids. The CDR3 here is CAWSGGTTEAFF.

J is TRBJ1-2 and V is TRBV10-2. This CDR3 comprises 13 residues. Germline V gives CDR1 WSHSY, CDR2 SAAADI. CDR3 residues: CASSDEFGYGYTF.

The chain has TRBV7-9 and TRBJ2-1; TCRdb lists TRBD1, though no DNA is available to test this call. CDR1 and CDR2 from the germline V gene are SEHNR and FQNEAQ (reference sequence). There are 13 residues in the CDR3. CDR3 amino acids: CASRAPGINEQFF.

The chain combines TRBV2 with TRBJ1-2; TCRdb's D call, TRBD1, is unchecked because there is no DNA. Germline CDR1 SNHLY, CDR2 FYNNEI. The CDR3 has 14 residues. CDR3 sequence: CASSEDTGPPGYTF.

The gene calls are TRBV7-8 and TRBJ2-1; TCRdb's D call, TRBD1, is unchecked because there is no DNA. Germline V CDR1 and CDR2: SGHVS, FQNEAQ. The CDR3 covers 17 residues. The CDR3 reads CASSLASWVQERNEQFF.

The rearrangement links TRBV7-9 to TRBJ1-4; TCRdb indicates TRBD1, and absent DNA this call remains unverified. From germline, CDR1 is SEHNR and CDR2 FQNEAQ (reference sequence). The CDR3 runs to 16 residues. CDR3 amino acids: CASSLQGGGLDEKLFF. Complete variable domain (other parts from reference TRBV7-9 and TRBJ1-4): DTGVSQNPRHKITKRGQNVTFRCDPISEHNRLYWYRQTLGQGPEFLTYFQNEAQLEKSRLLSDRFSAERPKGSFSTLEIQRTEQGDSAMYLCASSLQGGGLDEKLFFGSGTQLSVL.

The chain employs TRBV5-1 and TRBJ1-2. Germline assignment: CDR1 SGHRS and CDR2 YFSETQ. The CDR3 covers 14 residues. The CDR3: CASSRETHLDGYTF.

V usage is TRBV4-2 and J usage is TRBJ2-1; TCRdb indicates TRBD2, and absent DNA this call remains unverified. Germline V CDR1 and CDR2: LGHNA, YNFKEQ. The CDR3 runs to 12 residues. The CDR3 loop reads CASRSLEHEQFF.

The gene calls are TRBV5-1 and TRBJ2-2. Looked up from germline, CDR1 is SGHRS and CDR2 is YFSETQ. The CDR3 sequence is 12 residues long. CDR3 protein: CASSLFGVELFF.

The rearrangement links TRBV5-1 to TRBJ2-1; TCRdb lists TRBD2, though no DNA is available to test this call. The CDR3 sequence is 19 residues long. In germline, CDR1 is SGHRS, CDR2 YFSETQ. CDR3 residues: CASSPPRGLAGLDRNEQFF.